This entry is about one T cell receptor (beta chain). This sample is drawn from a study of blood T cell repertoires in COVID-19. Study-level background: Both acute and convalescent COVID-19 samples were obtained from the United States, Italy and Spain. T cells, B-cell-depleted T cells, or PBMCs supplied cDNA or gDNA.

Original processing notes: Reference gene primers were amplified, and this amplification served to estimate nucleated cell counts. Clones were read by immunoSEQ multiplex PCR, and TCRdb kept only the in-frame ones, dropping some. V and J calls and clone size are those listed in that table; D and trimming were worked out from the DNA. The sample carries around 620,000 clones, 80% to 90% recorded once. V dropped 5 bases and J dropped 6 bases, with 17 bases sitting between them. In germline, CDR1 is MNHEY, CDR2 SVGAGI. The CDR3 contains 15 residues. The chain employs TRBV6-5 and TRBJ2-1, with TRBD2 as a possible D gene (6 bases). The receptor comes from a woman under 30 with acute or convalescent COVID-19. Sequencing used peripheral blood. CDR3 sequence: CASSHPPGGVNEQFF. The CDR3 DNA is TGTGCCAGCAGTCACCCCCCTGGAGGGGTCAATGAGCAGTTCTTC.